This paragraph reports one T cell receptor beta chain. Its target antigen remains unknown. Per-base qualities were not stored, and no clone one base away is much larger. The sample belongs to a study of Ad26.COV2.S vaccination and SARS-CoV-2 variants (dated by TCRdb to 2020 to 2022). Regarding the research as a whole: Donors in the vaccine arm were drawn from COV1001, a phase I-IIa trial of Ad26.COV2.S in healthy adults that was multicentre, randomized, double-blind and placebo-controlled. Ad26.COV2.S was administered intramuscularly at 5 x 10^10 or 1 x 10^11 viral particles, either as a single shot or as two shots given 56 days apart. TCRbeta repertoire sequencing served as the tool for gauging how specific and how broad the SARS-CoV-2-reactive T cell receptors were following Ad26.COV2.S vaccination. A total of around 32 samples were included in the TCR-sequenced set, comprising approximately 20 Ad26.COV2.S vaccine recipients, 5 placebo recipients and 8 SARS-CoV-2 convalescent individuals. Participants in the trial were split at random into five groups of five each, receiving low-dose or high-dose Ad26.COV2.S once or twice, or else placebo on both occasions. Throughout the experiments and outcome assessment, investigators stayed blinded to trial group allocation.

In light of the paper, this sample's treatment or condition label describes: about 20 received Ad26.COV2.S at low or high dose, single or two shots; 5 received placebo; per-sample allocation not given. For vaccine and placebo recipients, repertoires were sequenced using samples collected on day 63 after the first injection. Between 29 July and 7 August 2020, Cohort 1b enrolled 20 to 30 adults aged 18-55 years at one site in Boston, USA. Ad26.COV2.S was a replication-incompetent adenovirus type 26 vector that expressed a prefusion-stabilized SARS-CoV-2 spike protein derived from the original Wuhan strain. Study-wide conclusions, independent of this receptor: Non-spike TCR breadth was comparable between vaccine and placebo recipients, consistent with the vaccine containing only spike. Ad26.COV2.S recipients had higher spike-specific TCR breadth than placebo recipients (P = 0.0014). After vaccination, substantial breadth of spike-specific CD8+ and CD4+ T cell responses was reported. The study was not powered for comparison of responses between vaccine doses or regimens. The authors noted that the TCR breadth and depth analyses may have underestimated total T cell responses.

The immunoSEQ Assay was the method used to sequence TCRbeta CDR3 regions. After extraction, genomic DNA underwent amplification by bias-controlled multiplex PCR, followed by high-throughput sequencing. The authors' pipeline ran thus. To quantify the absolute abundance of every unique TCRbeta CDR3 region, sequences were collapsed and filtered. T cell fraction was estimated by normalizing TCRbeta template counts to usable DNA, which was measured by amplifying reference genes present in all nucleated cells. Repertoire TCRs were annotated as SARS-CoV-2-specific when V gene, CDR3 amino acid sequence and J gene were exactly matched to a known reactive TCR set. The reference SARS-CoV-2 TCR set was derived from MIRA and filtered for enrichment in COVID-19-positive ImmuneCODE repertoires, a step that removed public or cross-reactive TCRs. Drawing on the MIRA antigens, annotated TCRs were analysed further at the level of specific ORF or position within ORF. Depth was the summed frequency of annotated unique rearrangements, while breadth was defined as annotated unique rearrangements over total unique productive rearrangements. Two-sided Wilcoxon rank-sum tests were applied when comparing TCR breadth between groups. TCRdb took this table from immuneACCESS and kept in-frame rearrangements with V and J called. Such tables lack part of the clones; where checked against another copy, unresolved V genes explain under half of the gap, and the rest is unexplained. From that table come the V and J calls and clone size; the DNA was used to work out D and trimming. Counted in this sample were about 350,000 clones; roughly 81% of them appeared once. Of the sample, less than 4% is held by the ten largest clones.

This clonotype originated in a person between 18 and 65 years old who received the Ad26.COV2.S COVID-19 vaccine or a placebo. This material consisted of peripheral blood, taken in a trial of Ad26.COV2.S vaccine versus placebo.

The CDR3 has the sequence CASSIEPAGGHEQFF. The nucleotides read TGTGCCAGTAGTATAGAGCCAGCGGGGGGGCATGAGCAGTTCTTC. The chain is assembled from TRBV19 and TRBJ2-1, with 10 middle bases fitting TRBD2. Ends trimmed: V by 0 bases, J by 8 bases; bases unmatched to a gene: 4. In the germline V gene (reference sequence), CDR1 corresponds to LNHDA and CDR2 to SQIVND. The CDR3, cysteine through phenylalanine, is 15 amino acids long. This entry keeps only the CDR3 DNA: 45 bases, framed from base 1.